A single sample gave rise to the 2 T cell receptor beta chains below, sequenced in a study of shared clonotypes between healthy human individuals (dated by TCRdb to the early 2020s). The library was produced with the immunoSEQ multiplex PCR assay. The table comes from immuneACCESS by way of TCRdb, which keeps in-frame sequences with V and J called. Part of the clones is missing from these tables; in studies checked, under half for an unresolved V gene and the rest for unknown reasons. The sample data list hundreds of thousands of clones, and roughly 96% of these were observed just once. The top ten hold 0.11% of the sample. CD8 naive samples were CD45RO-negative cells positively selected for CCR7, giving a CD45RA+CCR7+ population that excluded TemRA cells. Sequenced sample: naive CD8+ T cells sorted from blood. This specimen's cell subset or site label, per the study, means: CD45RA+CCR7+. These receptors all come from a woman aged 25 to 39 in good health.

The chain links TRBV2 to TRBJ1-5, with TRBD1 matching over 9 bases. The CDR3 consists of 17 residues. Germline V gives CDR1 SNHLY, CDR2 FYNNEI. J lost 4 bases, V lost 2 bases, and 9 bases had no gene match. The CDR3 DNA follows: TGTGCCAGCAGTGAATACAATCTCGACAGGGGGAATCAGCCCCAGCATTTT. Translation gives CASSEYNLDRGNQPQHF.

This sequence joins TRBV7-9 and TRBJ2-1, with D possibly matching TRBD2 (7 bases). This CDR3 comprises 14 residues. V lost 3 bases and J lost 7, with 13 bases in between. Germline V gives CDR1 SEHNR, CDR2 FQNEAQ (reference sequence). The CDR3 nucleotides read TGTGCCAGCAGCTTTGGGGGGGCAGCTAATGAGCAGTTCTTC. Translating it yields CASSFGGAANEQFF.